The rows below give T cell receptor beta chains drawn from one sample of a study of monozygotic twins with cystic fibrosis. Assay: immunoSEQ multiplex PCR; the TCRdb copy retains only in-frame clones and omits some. The repertoire holds approximately 36,000 clones, with around nine tenths as singletons. The specimen was blood. The source is a boy between 2 and 10 years old with cystic fibrosis. The CDR3 runs from the conserved cysteine through the conserved F or W. D genes are given only for firm matches. Expanded clones get a size class; other rows say once, few or many, or leave the size out.

size: -; J: TRBJ1-3; V: TRBV7-9; D: -; DNA: TGTGCCAGCAGCTCCCGACAGGGAAACACCATATATTTT; CDR3: CASSSRQGNTIYF
size: -; J: TRBJ2-7; V: TRBV9; D: TRBD2; DNA: TGTGCCAGCAGCGGGACTAGCGGGGGGACTGAGCAGTACTTC; CDR3: CASSGTSGGTEQYF
size: -; J: TRBJ2-5; V: TRBV19; D: TRBD2; DNA: TGTGCCAGTAGTATCCCTAGCGGGGGGAGGGCGACCCAGTACTTC; CDR3: CASSIPSGGRATQYF
size: -; J: TRBJ2-3; V: TRBV4-2; D: TRBD2; DNA: TGTGCCAGCAGCCAAGTACTCCCCGGGACTAGCGGCACAGATACGCAGTATTTT; CDR3: CASSQVLPGTSGTDTQYF
size: -; J: TRBJ1-1; V: TRBV5-6; D: -; DNA: TGTGCCAGCAGCCCCAGTGGGGTCATGAACACTGAAGCTTTCTTT; CDR3: CASSPSGVMNTEAFF
size: -; J: TRBJ2-1; V: TRBV19; D: -; DNA: TGTGCCAGTAGTCTGTCTGGGGCCCCCGCCAATGAGCAGTTCTTC; CDR3: CASSLSGAPANEQFF
size: once; J: TRBJ1-3; V: TRBV27; D: TRBD1; DNA: TGTGCCAGCAGTCCAGGACAGGGGGCAGTTGGAAACACCATATATTTT; CDR3: CASSPGQGAVGNTIYF
size: few; J: TRBJ2-1; V: TRBV7-3; D: -; DNA: TGTGCCAGCAGCTTACGGGGAATGGATGAGCAGTTCTTC; CDR3: CASSLRGMDEQFF
size: -; J: TRBJ1-1; V: TRBV6-6; D: -; DNA: TGTGCCAGCAGTGGGACCTTCGGAGCTTTCTTT; CDR3: CASSGTFGAFF
size: -; J: TRBJ2-1; V: TRBV4-3; D: -; DNA: TGCGCCAGCAGCCCCAGACCAGGCCGGTTGAGCTCCTACAATGAGCAGTTCTTC; CDR3: CASSPRPGRLSSYNEQFF
size: -; J: TRBJ2-7; V: TRBV29-1; D: TRBD1; DNA: TGCAGCGTCCCCGGGACAGGGATTTACGAGCAGTACTTC; CDR3: CSVPGTGIYEQYF
size: -; J: TRBJ2-3; V: TRBV4-3; D: -; DNA: TGCGCCAGCAGCCAAGATCCCGACTACCTCAGCACAGATACGCAGTATTTT; CDR3: CASSQDPDYLSTDTQYF
size: -; J: TRBJ2-1; V: TRBV13; D: TRBD1; DNA: TGTGCCAGCAGCTCGGGACAGAATGCCTACAATGAGCAGTTCTTC; CDR3: CASSSGQNAYNEQFF
size: -; J: TRBJ2-3; V: TRBV6-1; D: TRBD2; DNA: TGTGCCAGCAGCATACTAGCGGGGGGGCCAGATACGCAGTATTTT; CDR3: CASSILAGGPDTQYF
size: -; J: TRBJ1-2; V: TRBV13; D: -; DNA: TGTGCCAGCAGCTTAGGCGGGGATAAAATCTATGGCTACACCTTC; CDR3: CASSLGGDKIYGYTF
size: -; J: TRBJ2-1; V: TRBV7-9; D: -; DNA: TGTGCCAGCAGCATTGAGACGGGGGGCAGCTCCTACAATGAGCAGTTCTTC; CDR3: CASSIETGGSSYNEQFF
size: -; J: TRBJ1-5; V: TRBV6-5; D: -; DNA: TGTGCCAGCAGTCCAGGGCTTAACAATCAGCCCCAGCATTTT; CDR3: CASSPGLNNQPQHF
size: -; J: TRBJ2-2; V: TRBV6-5; D: -; DNA: TGTGCCAGCAGTCGACGGACCGGGGAGCTGTTTTTT; CDR3: CASSRRTGELFF
size: -; J: TRBJ1-1; V: TRBV5-1; D: -; DNA: TGCGCCAGCAGCCCCAGTCAGAACACTGAAGCTTTCTTT; CDR3: CASSPSQNTEAFF
size: -; J: TRBJ1-5; V: TRBV5-1; D: -; DNA: TGCGCCAGCAGCTTGGGGGCCGGGTCAATGAGCAATCAGCCCCAGCATTTT; CDR3: CASSLGAGSMSNQPQHF
size: -; J: TRBJ2-1; V: TRBV27; D: -; DNA: TGTGCCAGCAGTTTACATGGACAGTCTAGGTATGAGCAGTTCTTC; CDR3: CASSLHGQSRYEQFF
size: -; J: TRBJ1-1; V: TRBV6-5; D: -; DNA: TGTGCCAGCAGTGGCACGCAGGGCTCGCCTGAAGCTTTCTTT; CDR3: CASSGTQGSPEAFF
size: -; J: TRBJ1-1; V: TRBV9; D: -; DNA: TGTGCCAGCAGCCCGGGTGGGGAAGCTTTCTTT; CDR3: CASSPGGEAFF
size: -; J: TRBJ2-1; V: TRBV5-1; D: TRBD1; DNA: TGCGCCAGCAGCTTAGGGGACAGGGATTCCAATGAGCAGTTCTTC; CDR3: CASSLGDRDSNEQFF
size: -; J: TRBJ1-3; V: TRBV5-6; D: -; DNA: TGTGCCAGCAGGCAGTCCTCTGGAAACACCATATATTTT; CDR3: CASRQSSGNTIYF
size: -; J: TRBJ1-1; V: TRBV29-1; D: -; DNA: TGCAGCGTTAGGACAGTTTTGAACACTGAAGCTTTCTTT; CDR3: CSVRTVLNTEAFF
size: -; J: TRBJ1-2; V: TRBV6-6; D: -; DNA: TGTGCCAGCAGTCCCATGGGCCATGGCTACACCTTC; CDR3: CASSPMGHGYTF
size: few; J: TRBJ2-7; V: TRBV10-1; D: -; DNA: TGCGCCAGCAGTGAGCGGTCCGCGGGCGAGCAGTACTTC; CDR3: CASSERSAGEQYF
size: -; J: TRBJ1-2; V: TRBV18; D: -; DNA: TGTGCCAGCTCACCTACCTTTGTGAGGGGGGATAACTATGGCTACACCTTC; CDR3: CASSPTFVRGDNYGYTF
size: -; J: TRBJ2-7; V: TRBV11-3; D: -; DNA: TGTGCCAGCAGCTTTGGGGTGGCCTACGAGCAGTACTTC; CDR3: CASSFGVAYEQYF
size: -; J: TRBJ1-3; V: TRBV6-5; D: TRBD1; DNA: TGTGCCAGCAGTTACCAGACAGGGGTTGGAAACACCATATATTTT; CDR3: CASSYQTGVGNTIYF
size: -; J: TRBJ2-5; V: TRBV7-9; D: -; DNA: TGTGCCAGCACCCTAGACGGGGTCCCAGAGACCCAGTACTTC; CDR3: CASTLDGVPETQYF
size: -; J: TRBJ1-4; V: TRBV9; D: -; DNA: TGTGCCAGCAGCGTGTACGGGGTCGCCCATAATGAAAAACTGTTTTTT; CDR3: CASSVYGVAHNEKLFF
size: once; J: TRBJ1-1; V: TRBV15; D: TRBD1; DNA: TGTGCCACCAGCAGAGATTTGGGGGGACAGGGCGGCACTGAAGCTTTCTTT; CDR3: CATSRDLGGQGGTEAFF
size: -; J: TRBJ1-4; V: TRBV27; D: TRBD1; DNA: TGTGCCAGCAGTCCTACAGGGGCGATAGGGGAAAAACTGTTTTTT; CDR3: CASSPTGAIGEKLFF
size: -; J: TRBJ1-2; V: TRBV27; D: TRBD1; DNA: TGTGCCAGCAGTCCCCTGACAGGGGGCGCCCTGATCTATGGCTACACCTTC; CDR3: CASSPLTGGALIYGYTF
size: -; J: TRBJ1-2; V: TRBV9; D: -; DNA: TGTGCCAGCAGCGTGTCGTGGCTGAGGGAAAATAACTATGGCTACACCTTC; CDR3: CASSVSWLRENNYGYTF
size: -; J: TRBJ2-5; V: TRBV4-2; D: TRBD2; DNA: TGTGCCAGCAGCCACGGGACTAGCGGAGAAGAGACCCAGTACTTC; CDR3: CASSHGTSGEETQYF
size: -; J: TRBJ1-2; V: TRBV19; D: -; DNA: TGTGCCAGTAGCCCGGAGGTGCCTAGTGTCTACACCTTC; CDR3: CASSPEVPSVYTF
size: once; J: TRBJ1-4; V: TRBV4-1; D: TRBD1; DNA: TGCGCCAGCAGCCAGGGGGACAGGGACGAAAAACTGTTTTTT; CDR3: CASSQGDRDEKLFF
size: -; J: TRBJ1-1; V: TRBV6-1; D: TRBD1; DNA: TGTGCCAGCACTCTGGACAGGGCGAGCGCTGAAGCTTTCTTT; CDR3: CASTLDRASAEAFF